A single sample is the source of the 16 T cell receptor beta chains below, sequenced in a study of T cell responses to AZD1222 COVID-19 vaccine. The assay was immunoSEQ multiplex PCR, and TCRdb's table has in-frame clones only and misses some. The table has 130,000 or so clones, roughly 88% seen once. The sample was peripheral blood, taken 28 days after the second AZD1222 dose. These receptors originate from an adult who received the AZD1222 COVID-19 vaccine.

V usage is TRBV9 and J usage is TRBJ2-4; possibly TRBD2 for D (7 bases). V was clipped by 0 bases and J by 9 bases, with 16 bases between them. Germline CDR1 and CDR2: SGDLS and YYNGEE. This CDR3 contains 15 residues. DNA for the CDR3: TGTGCCAGCAGCGTAGGGTCCGGGGGGCAGGGCATTCAGTACTTC. Residues: CASSVGSGGQGIQYF.

V and J are TRBV5-1 and TRBJ2-4; D perhaps matches TRBD1 (6 bases). The CDR3 consists of 16 residues. Germline CDR1 is SGHRS and CDR2 is YFSETQ. Trimming cost V 6 bases and J 2 bases, with 18 bases left between them. CDR3 coding DNA: TGCGCCAGCAACGACGGAATACAGGGAACCAAAAACATTCAGTACTTC. Translated: CASNDGIQGTKNIQYF. The full variable domain, completed using reference TRBV5-1 and TRBJ2-4, is KAGVTQTPRYLIKTRGQQVTLSCSPISGHRSVSWYQQTPGQGLQFLFEYFSETQRNKGNFPGRFSGRQFSNSRSEMNVSTLELGDSALYLCASNDGIQGTKNIQYFGAGTRLSVL.

The rearrangement uses TRBV11-3 and TRBJ2-2; no firm D call. This CDR3 spans 15 amino acids. Trimming cost V 5 bases and J 0 bases, with 10 bases left between them. Germline CDR1 and CDR2: SGHNT and YENEEA. This CDR3 reads CASSPSSANTGELFF. The CDR3 DNA reads as TGTGCCAGCAGCCCTAGTAGTGCGAACACCGGGGAGCTGTTTTTT.

The chain combines TRBV4-3 with TRBJ2-7; 7 bases agree with TRBD2. The CDR3 covers 15 residues. V dropped 0 bases and J dropped 1; count of bases not matched to a gene: 3. The germline V gene has CDR1 LGHNA and CDR2 YSLEER. The CDR3 spells CASSQDNGGSYEQYF. The CDR3 nucleotides are TGCGCCAGCAGCCAAGACAACGGGGGGTCCTACGAGCAGTACTTC.

The V and J genes are TRBV29-1 and TRBJ2-5, with 7 bases identical to TRBD2. The V and J ends lost 7 bases and 5 bases, in that order; junction bases with no gene match: 7. CDR3 length: 12 residues. Germline values: CDR1 SQVTM, CDR2 ANQGSEA. The CDR3, as DNA: TGCAGCGGGGGGACTATTTGGGAGACCCAGTACTTC. Its protein product is CSGGTIWETQYF.

V gene TRBV6-4 combines with J gene TRBJ1-5, with 7 bases fitting TRBD1. From germline, CDR1 is MRHNA and CDR2 SNTAGT. V lost 5 bases, J lost 1 base, and 5 bases stayed unmatched. This CDR3 spans 15 amino acids. CDR3 loop: CASSPDRLSNQPQHF. The CDR3, as DNA: TGTGCCAGCAGTCCGGACAGGTTGAGCAATCAGCCCCAGCATTTT.

The chain recombines TRBV6-6 with TRBJ2-2, with D perhaps TRBD1 or TRBD2 (6 bases each). The CDR3 covers 16 residues. CDR1 MNHNY and CDR2 SVGAGI come from the germline V gene (reference sequence). V was shortened by 4 bases and J by 3 bases, with 15 bases between the two germline ends. Here the CDR3 DNA reads TGTGCCAGCAGTTTCCCAAGGGGGACTGACACCGGGGAGCTGTTTTTT. Encoded protein: CASSFPRGTDTGELFF.

The gene calls are TRBV28 and TRBJ2-6, with unresolved D. Germline values: CDR1 MDHEN, CDR2 SYDVKM. The CDR3 is made up of 16 amino acids. V shed 4 bases and J shed 0 bases, with 10 bases lying between them. CDR3 nucleotides: TGTGCCAGCAGTTCCACCGGGCCCTCTGGGGCCAACGTCCTGACTTTC. Protein product: CASSSTGPSGANVLTF.

V and J are TRBV13 and TRBJ1-6; no firm D call. CDR1 and CDR2 from the germline V gene are PRHDT and FYEKMQ (reference sequence). Trimming removed 4 bases at V and 9 bases at J, with 13 bases between. The CDR3 totals 14 residues. For the CDR3, the DNA is TGTGCCAGCAGCTCCCGTCTGGTTGCTTCACCCCTCCACTTT. Translated: CASSSRLVASPLHF.

The chain links TRBV19 to TRBJ1-5; TRBD1 might be the D (6 bases). Trimming took off 6 bases at V and 7 bases at J, with 10 bases between the two ends. The length of the CDR3 is 12 residues. Germline CDR1 reads LNHDA; CDR2 reads SQIVND (reference sequence). The DNA for the CDR3 is TGTGCCAGTAGGGGGGCCGGGCAGCCCCAGCATTTT. It codes for CASRGAGQPQHF.

This chain links TRBV30 with TRBJ2-2, with D unresolved. Germline-derived CDR1 and CDR2 are GTSNPN and SVGIG (reference sequence). V shed 3 bases and J shed 5 bases, with 10 bases lying between them. The CDR3 sequence is 13 residues long. As DNA, the CDR3 is TGTGCCTGGAGGTGGAGCGAAACCGGGGAGCTGTTTTTT. Translating it yields CAWRWSETGELFF.

This chain uses TRBV6-2 or TRBV6-3 with TRBJ1-2, with unresolved D. The germline CDR1 and CDR2 sequences are MNHEY and SVGEGT. This CDR3 is built from 15 residues. V lost 2 bases and J 2 bases, leaving 12 bases between the germline ends. This chain's CDR3 is CASSYRQTTNYGYTF. In DNA, the CDR3 is TGTGCCAGCAGTTACCGGCAGACTACCAACTATGGCTACACCTTC.

The genes are TRBV7-3 and TRBJ2-3, with 9 positions matching TRBD2. V lost 5 bases and J lost 6; bases outside the gene matches: 6. This CDR3 is built from 14 residues. Germline assignment: CDR1 SGHTA and CDR2 FQGTGA. As DNA, the CDR3 is TGTGCCAGCAGCAATAGCGGGGGCCAGGATACGCAGTATTTT. Translating it yields CASSNSGGQDTQYF.

The gene calls are TRBV10-3 and TRBJ2-1; 14 nucleotides line up with TRBD2. The CDR3 consists of 13 residues. The ends lost 9 bases at V and 7 bases at J; junction bases unmatched: 2. The germline gives CDR1 ENHRY, CDR2 SYGVKD. The DNA for the CDR3 is TGTGCCATGAGGACTAGCGGGAGGAATGAGCAGTTCTTC. Its translation is CAMRTSGRNEQFF.

V usage is TRBV10-3 and J usage is TRBJ2-3; 14 bases line up with TRBD2. Germline V gene sequence: CDR1 ENHRY, CDR2 SYGVKD. The CDR3 runs to 15 residues. With 10 bases clipped from V and 2 bases from J, the junction kept 5 bases outside the gene matches. The CDR3 here is CATRTSGGLTDTQYF. The CDR3 coding sequence is TGTGCCACCAGGACTAGCGGGGGGCTCACAGATACGCAGTATTTT.

This sequence joins TRBV27 and TRBJ2-7, with D maybe TRBD1 (6 bases). CDR1 MNHEY and CDR2 SMNVEV come from the germline V gene (reference sequence). Trimming took 6 bases from V and 1 from J, leaving 7 bases between them. This CDR3 comprises 12 residues. The CDR3 loop is CASRQGSYEQYF. In DNA, the CDR3 is TGTGCCAGCAGGCAGGGGTCCTACGAGCAGTACTTC.